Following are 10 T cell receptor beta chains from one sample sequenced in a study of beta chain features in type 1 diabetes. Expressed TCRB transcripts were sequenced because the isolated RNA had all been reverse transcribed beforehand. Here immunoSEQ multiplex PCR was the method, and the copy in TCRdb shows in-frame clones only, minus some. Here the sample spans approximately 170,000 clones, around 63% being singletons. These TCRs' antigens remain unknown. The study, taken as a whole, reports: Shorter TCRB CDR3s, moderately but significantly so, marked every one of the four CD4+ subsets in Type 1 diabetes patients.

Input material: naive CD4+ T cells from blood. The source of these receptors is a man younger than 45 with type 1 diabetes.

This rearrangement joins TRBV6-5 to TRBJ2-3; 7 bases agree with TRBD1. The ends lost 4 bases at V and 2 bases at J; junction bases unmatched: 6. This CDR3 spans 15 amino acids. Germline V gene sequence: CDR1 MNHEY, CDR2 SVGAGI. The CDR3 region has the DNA TGTGCCAGCAGTTCCCGGGACAGCCTCACAGATACGCAGTATTTT. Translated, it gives CASSSRDSLTDTQYF.

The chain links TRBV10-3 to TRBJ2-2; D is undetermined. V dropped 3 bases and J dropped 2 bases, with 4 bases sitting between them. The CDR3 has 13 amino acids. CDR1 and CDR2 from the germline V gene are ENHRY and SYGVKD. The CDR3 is CAISDTNTGELFF. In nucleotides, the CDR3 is TGTGCCATCAGTGACACCAACACCGGGGAGCTGTTTTTT.

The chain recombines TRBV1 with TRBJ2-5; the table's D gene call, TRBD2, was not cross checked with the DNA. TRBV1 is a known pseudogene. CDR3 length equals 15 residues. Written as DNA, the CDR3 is TGCACCAGCAGGATACTAGCGGGGCAGCCGGAGACCCAGTACTTC. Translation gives CTSRILAGQPETQYF.

The CDR3 here is CASSFLDTQYF. The CDR3 DNA is TGTGCCAGCAGCTTTCTAGATACGCAGTATTTT. The chain employs TRBV5-6 and TRBJ2-3; the D is unclear. Trimming removed 2 bases from V and 5 bases from J, with 3 bases in between. Looked up from germline, CDR1 is SGHDT and CDR2 is YYEEEE. The CDR3 contains 11 residues.

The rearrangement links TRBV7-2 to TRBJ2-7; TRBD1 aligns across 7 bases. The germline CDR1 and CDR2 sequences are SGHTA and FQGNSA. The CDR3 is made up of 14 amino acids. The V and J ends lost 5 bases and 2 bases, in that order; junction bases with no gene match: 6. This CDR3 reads CASSVPGQTYEQYF. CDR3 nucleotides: TGTGCCAGCAGCGTCCCGGGACAGACCTACGAGCAGTACTTC.

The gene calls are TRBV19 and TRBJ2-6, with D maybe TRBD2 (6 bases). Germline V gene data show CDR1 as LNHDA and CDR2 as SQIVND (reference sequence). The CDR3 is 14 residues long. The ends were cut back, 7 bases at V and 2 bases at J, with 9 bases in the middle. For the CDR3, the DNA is TGTGCCAGTAAGGAGGGGCCTGGGGCCAACGTCCTGACTTTC. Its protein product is CASKEGPGANVLTF.

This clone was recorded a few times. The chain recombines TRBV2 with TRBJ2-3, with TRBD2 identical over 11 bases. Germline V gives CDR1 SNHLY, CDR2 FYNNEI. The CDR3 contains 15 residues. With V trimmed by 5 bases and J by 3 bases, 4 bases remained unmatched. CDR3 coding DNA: TGTGCCAGCAGTCCTAGCGGGGGGCCAACAGATACGCAGTATTTT. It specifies CASSPSGGPTDTQYF.

CDR3 sequence: CSGQGVYGYTF. As DNA, the CDR3 is TGCAGCGGACAGGGAGTCTATGGCTACACCTTC. The rearrangement joins TRBV29-1 to TRBJ1-2; 7 bases match TRBD1. The germline V gene encodes CDR1 SQVTM and CDR2 ANQGSEA. The ends lost 7 bases at V and 4 bases at J; junction bases unmatched: 3. This CDR3 spans 11 amino acids.

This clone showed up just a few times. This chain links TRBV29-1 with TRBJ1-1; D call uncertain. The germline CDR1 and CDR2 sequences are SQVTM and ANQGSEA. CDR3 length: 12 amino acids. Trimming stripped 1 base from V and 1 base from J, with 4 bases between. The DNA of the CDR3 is TGCAGCGTTGAAGGGTGGAACACTGAAGCTTTCTTT. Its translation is CSVEGWNTEAFF.

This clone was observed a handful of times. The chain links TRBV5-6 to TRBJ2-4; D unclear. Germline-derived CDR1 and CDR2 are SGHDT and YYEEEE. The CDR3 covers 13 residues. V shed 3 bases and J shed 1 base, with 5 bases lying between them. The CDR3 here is CASSYRAKNIQYF. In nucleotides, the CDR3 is TGTGCCAGCAGCTACCGGGCCAAAAACATTCAGTACTTC.